The 11 T cell receptor beta chains presented below share a single source sample, sequenced in a study of beta chain features in type 1 diabetes. Findings of the study overall: TCRB CDR3 length was moderately but significantly reduced in all four CD4+ subsets of Type 1 diabetes patients.

What was sequenced were expressed TCRB transcripts, since all of the isolated RNA had been reverse transcribed. TCRdb keeps only in-frame clones here, not all; method: immunoSEQ multiplex PCR. The data hold roughly 350,000 clones, with about 10% observed a single time. Their specific antigens are unknown. The sequenced sample was central memory CD4+ T cells from blood. These receptors were collected from a man aged 25-45 years with type 1 diabetes.

At least ten counts were recorded for this clone. V is TRBV2 and J is TRBJ1-2; 7 nucleotides line up with TRBD1. V lost 4 bases to trimming and J lost 7 bases; unmatched junction nucleotides: 15. Germline V gene data show CDR1 as SNHLY and CDR2 as FYNNEI. The CDR3 contains 16 residues. In nucleotides, the CDR3 is TGTGCCAGCAGTGGTATTTTGGTAGGGGGCACAGGTGGCTACACCTTC. This gives the protein CASSGILVGGTGGYTF.

This clone has ten or more counts. The chain links TRBV7-8 to TRBJ2-4; TRBD1 matches at 10 bases. The germline V gene encodes CDR1 SGHVS and CDR2 FQNEAQ. Trimming removed 5 bases from V and 6 bases from J; junction bases left unmatched: 7. The CDR3 covers 15 residues. CDR3 sequence reads: CASSPRQGAGNIQYF. DNA of the CDR3: TGTGCCAGCAGCCCCCGACAGGGGGCGGGAAACATTCAGTACTTC.

V is TRBV15 and J is TRBJ2-3; TRBD1 matches 10 bases. V shed 3 bases, J shed 2 bases, and the junction held 5 bases outside the gene matches. The germline gives CDR1 LNHNV, CDR2 YYDKDF (reference sequence). The CDR3 runs to 16 residues. The CDR3 sequence is CATSRGQGTNTDTQYF. The CDR3 region has the DNA TGTGCCACCAGCAGGGGACAGGGGACGAACACAGATACGCAGTATTTT. The entire variable domain, with the rest obtained from reference TRBV15 and TRBJ2-3, is as follows: DAMVIQNPRYQVTQFGKPVTLSCSQTLNHNVMYWYQQKSSQAPKLLFHYYDKDFNNEADTPDNFQSRRPNTSFCFLDIRSPGLGDTAMYLCATSRGQGTNTDTQYFGPGTRLTVL.

This sequence joins TRBV6-5 and TRBJ2-7, with 8 bases aligning to TRBD2. Per the germline V gene, CDR1 is MNHEY and CDR2 is SVGAGI. The CDR3 has 15 amino acids. J gave up 2 bases and V 4 bases, and 7 bases lay outside the gene matches. The CDR3: CASSFPGRGAYEQYF. CDR3 DNA sequence: TGTGCCAGCAGTTTCCCCGGGAGGGGGGCCTACGAGCAGTACTTC.

The genes are TRBV6-1 and TRBJ2-1; D is perhaps TRBD1 (7 bases). V gave up 10 bases and J gave up 5 bases, with 21 bases separating them. CDR3 size: 15 residues. Germline V gene data show CDR1 as MNHNS and CDR2 as SASEGT. CDR3 loop: CATRGDEPRDNEQFF. The CDR3 DNA is TGTGCCACCAGGGGGGACGAGCCGCGTGACAATGAGCAGTTCTTC.

The chain combines TRBV15 with TRBJ2-2; TRBD2 matches at 11 bases. The V and J ends lost 4 bases and 5 bases, in that order; junction bases with no gene match: 9. The CDR3 has 17 residues. CDR1 is LNHNV, CDR2 YYDKDF, per germline (reference sequence). In DNA, the CDR3 is TGTGCCACCAGCATGGGAACAGCTAGCGGGAGGACCGGGGAGCTGTTTTTT. It yields the protein CATSMGTASGRTGELFF.

This clone was detected only a few times. The chain couples TRBV4-3 to TRBJ1-4; D uncertain. There are 15 residues in the CDR3. CDR1 and CDR2 (germline): LGHNA, YSLEER. The ends were cut back, 1 base at V and 0 bases at J, with 6 bases in the middle. The CDR3 sequence: CASSQAEATNEKLFF. For the CDR3, the DNA is TGCGCCAGCAGCCAAGCAGAAGCAACTAATGAAAAACTGTTTTTT.

The sample holds a few counts of this clone. The chain couples TRBV25-1 to TRBJ1-4, with D possibly TRBD1 on 6 matching bases. This CDR3 has 14 amino acids. Germline V gene sequence: CDR1 MGHDK, CDR2 SYGVNS. Trimming shortened V by 7 bases and J by 0 bases, and 9 bases separated the two germline ends. The CDR3 sequence is CASMEGATNEKLFF. DNA of the CDR3: TGTGCCAGCATGGAGGGGGCAACTAATGAAAAACTGTTTTTT.

This clone turned up a few times. The chain employs TRBV29-1 and TRBJ1-2; D possibly corresponds to TRBD1 (5 bases). Trimming stripped 3 bases from V and 6 bases from J, with 11 bases between. Germline V CDR1 and CDR2: SQVTM, ANQGSEA. The CDR3 is 12 amino acids. The CDR3 region is CSVEIREDGYTF. In nucleotides, the CDR3 is TGCAGCGTTGAGATCAGGGAGGATGGCTACACCTTC.

In this sample, this clone turned up a few times. V and J are TRBV19 and TRBJ2-7; 7 bases match TRBD1. V lost 3 bases, J lost 3 bases, and 5 bases stayed unmatched. The CDR3 is made up of 14 amino acids. The germline V gene has CDR1 LNHDA and CDR2 SQIVND (reference sequence). The CDR3 coding sequence is TGTGCCAGTAGTATGGGACAGACCTACTACGAGCAGTACTTC. Translated, it gives CASSMGQTYYEQYF.

In the case of this clone: This specimen includes other DNA sequences encoding the same CDR3. J is TRBJ2-1 and V is TRBV5-1, with TRBD2 identical over 7 bases. Per the germline V gene, CDR1 is SGHRS and CDR2 is YFSETQ. Trimming took 0 bases from V and 4 from J; bases not matched to a gene: 7. This CDR3 comprises 16 residues. The CDR3 DNA reads as TGCGCCAGCAGCTTGGCAGCTAGCGGAGGATACAATGAGCAGTTCTTC. This codes for CASSLAASGGYNEQFF.